This is a list of T cell receptor beta chains from one sample in a study of CD8+CD57+ T cells in acquired aplastic anemia. TCRdb passed the reads through MiXCR, listing each CDR3 protein once. The table shows 150,000 to 200,000 distinct CDR3 sequences, with approximately 49% occurring only once. Sequenced sample: sorted CD4+, CD8+, or CD8+CD57+ T cells (not recorded which) from PBMCs. Receptors originate from a human donor in good health. Both conserved end residues are part of each CDR3. The D gene is left open where the match is weak. Clone size, where shown, is once, few, many, or a class for clones that have expanded.

size: many
D: .
J: TRBJ2-3
V: TRBV12-3/TRBV12-4
DNA: TGTGCCAGCACCGTTGGCTCATACACAGATACGCAGTATTTT
CDR3: CASTVGSYTDTQYF

size: many
D: .
J: TRBJ2-2
V: TRBV10-3
DNA: TGTGCCATCAAGTCTAGCGAGAACACCGGGGAGCTGTTTTTT
CDR3: CAIKSSENTGELFF

size: .
D: .
J: TRBJ2-5
V: TRBV29-1
DNA: TGCGGCCACGTTGGGCAGGGATGGGAGACCCAGTACTTC
CDR3: CGHVGQGWETQYF

size: .
D: .
J: TRBJ1-1
V: TRBV7-9
DNA: TGTGCCAGCAGCTTAGAGGTTACCACTGAAGCTTTCTTT
CDR3: CASSLEVTTEAFF

size: .
D: .
J: TRBJ1-4
V: TRBV5-1
DNA: TGCGCCAGCAGCTTGGAGTCACAGGGAAGAAATGAAAAACTGTTTTTT
CDR3: CASSLESQGRNEKLFF

size: .
D: TRBD2
J: TRBJ2-3
V: TRBV15
DNA: TGTGCCACCAGCGCGGGACTAGCGGCGGGCACAGATACGCAGTATTTT
CDR3: CATSAGLAAGTDTQYF

size: many
D: .
J: TRBJ2-6
V: TRBV19
DNA: TGTGCCAGTAGTACCCCAGGGTCTGGGGCCAACGTCCTGACTTTC
CDR3: CASSTPGSGANVLTF

size: many
D: .
J: TRBJ2-3
V: TRBV10-3
DNA: TGTGCCATCAGTGAATTTTCAGATACGCAGTATTTT
CDR3: CAISEFSDTQYF

size: many
D: .
J: TRBJ1-5
V: TRBV12-3/TRBV12-4
DNA: TGTGCCAGCAGCTTAAGGGGCAATCAGCCCCAGCATTTT
CDR3: CASSLRGNQPQHF

size: .
D: .
J: TRBJ2-1
V: TRBV29-1
DNA: TGCAGCGCCGAGGAGGGCCGACGGAGCTCCTACAATGAGCAGTTCTTC
CDR3: CSAEEGRRSSYNEQFF

size: many
D: .
J: TRBJ1-4
V: TRBV5-4
DNA: TGTGCCAGCAGCTTTGCGGGGGCAGGTGAAAAACTGTTTTTT
CDR3: CASSFAGAGEKLFF

size: many
D: TRBD1
J: TRBJ2-7
V: TRBV19
DNA: TGTGCCAGTAGTCTATGGACAGGGACCTACGAGCAGTACTTC
CDR3: CASSLWTGTYEQYF

size: .
D: .
J: TRBJ2-7
V: TRBV6-1
DNA: TGTGCCAGCAGCGAGCAGTACTTC
CDR3: CASSEQYF

size: many
D: .
J: TRBJ1-1
V: TRBV4-1
DNA: TGCGCCAGCAGCCAAGACGGACAGCTGAACACTGAAGCTTTCTTT
CDR3: CASSQDGQLNTEAFF

size: many
D: TRBD1
J: TRBJ1-1
V: TRBV19
DNA: TGTGCCAGTAGACAGGGGCAGGGCACTGAAGCTTTCTTT
CDR3: CASRQGQGTEAFF

size: few
D: TRBD1
J: TRBJ1-1
V: TRBV3-1
DNA: TGTGCCAGCAGCCCAAGACAGGGTTCAGGAGCTTTCTTT
CDR3: CASSPRQGSGAFF

size: .
D: TRBD1
J: TRBJ1-6
V: TRBV9
DNA: TGTGCCAGCAGCGCCCGGGGACAGGGAAATTCACCCCTCCACTTT
CDR3: CASSARGQGNSPLHF

size: .
D: .
J: TRBJ1-1
V: TRBV7-9
DNA: TGTGCCAGCAGCTTAAAGGGGTACGGCACTGAAGCTTTCTTT
CDR3: CASSLKGYGTEAFF

size: .
D: TRBD1
J: TRBJ1-5
V: TRBV28
DNA: TGTGCCAGCAGCCCCTCGGACAGGGGCAATCAGCCCCAGCATTTT
CDR3: CASSPSDRGNQPQHF

size: .
D: .
J: TRBJ2-5
V: TRBV9
DNA: TGTGCCAGTAGTACGCTACAGGGATTCCAAGAGACCCAGTACTTC
CDR3: CASSTLQGFQETQYF

size: .
D: TRBD1
J: TRBJ1-2
V: TRBV5-1
DNA: TGCGCCAGCAGCCCGGAACCCGGGACAGGGGGCGGCTACACCTTC
CDR3: CASSPEPGTGGGYTF

size: many
D: .
J: TRBJ2-7
V: TRBV20-1
DNA: TGCAGTGCTAGAGTCCCAGGGTACATGAGCTCCTACGAGCAGTACTTC
CDR3: CSARVPGYMSSYEQYF

size: .
D: .
J: TRBJ2-3
V: TRBV12-3/TRBV12-4
DNA: TGTGCCAGCAGTTCTCCTGGCACAGATACGCAGTATTTT
CDR3: CASSSPGTDTQYF

size: few
D: .
J: TRBJ1-5
V: TRBV28
DNA: TGTGCCAGCAGCGAGGGGGGGGCGCGTCAGCCCCAGCATTTT
CDR3: CASSEGGARQPQHF